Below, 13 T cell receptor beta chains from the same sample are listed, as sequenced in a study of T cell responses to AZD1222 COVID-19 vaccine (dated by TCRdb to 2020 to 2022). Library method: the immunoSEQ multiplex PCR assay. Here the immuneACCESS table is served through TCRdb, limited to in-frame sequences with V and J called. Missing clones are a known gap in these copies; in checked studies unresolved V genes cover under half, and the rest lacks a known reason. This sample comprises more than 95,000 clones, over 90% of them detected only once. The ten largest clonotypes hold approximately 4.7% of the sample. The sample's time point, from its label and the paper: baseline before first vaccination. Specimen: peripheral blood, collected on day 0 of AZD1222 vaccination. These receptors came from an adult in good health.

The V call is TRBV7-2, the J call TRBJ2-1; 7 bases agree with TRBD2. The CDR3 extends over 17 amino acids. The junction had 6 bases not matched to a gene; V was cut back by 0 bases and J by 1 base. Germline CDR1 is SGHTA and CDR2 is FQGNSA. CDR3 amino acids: CASSLAVGAGSYNEQFF. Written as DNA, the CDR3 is TGTGCCAGCAGCTTAGCGGTGGGAGCGGGATCCTACAATGAGCAGTTCTTC. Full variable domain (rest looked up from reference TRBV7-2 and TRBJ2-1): GAGVSQSPSNKVTEKGKDVELRCDPISGHTALYWYRQSLGQGLEFLIYFQGNSAPDKSGLPSDRFSAERTGGSVSTLTIQRTQQEDSAVYLCASSLAVGAGSYNEQFFGPGTRLTVL.

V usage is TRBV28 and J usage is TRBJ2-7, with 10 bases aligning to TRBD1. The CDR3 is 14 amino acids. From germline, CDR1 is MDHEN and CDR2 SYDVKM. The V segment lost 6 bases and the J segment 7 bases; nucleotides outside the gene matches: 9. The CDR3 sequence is CASSPRDRGGEQYF. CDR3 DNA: TGTGCCAGCAGCCCCCGGGACAGGGGTGGAGAGCAGTACTTC.

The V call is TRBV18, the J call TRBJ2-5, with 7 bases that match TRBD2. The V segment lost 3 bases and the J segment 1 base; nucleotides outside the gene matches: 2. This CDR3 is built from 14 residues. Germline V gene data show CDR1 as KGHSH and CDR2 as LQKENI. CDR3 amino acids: CASSPGRGQETQYF. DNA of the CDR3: TGTGCCAGCTCACCTGGGAGGGGCCAAGAGACCCAGTACTTC.

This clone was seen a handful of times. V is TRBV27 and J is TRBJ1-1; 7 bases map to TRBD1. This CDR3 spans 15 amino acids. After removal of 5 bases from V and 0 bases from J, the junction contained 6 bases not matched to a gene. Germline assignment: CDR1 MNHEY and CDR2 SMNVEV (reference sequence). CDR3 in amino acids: CASSLRQGLNTEAFF. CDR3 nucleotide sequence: TGTGCCAGCAGTCTCCGACAGGGACTGAACACTGAAGCTTTCTTT.

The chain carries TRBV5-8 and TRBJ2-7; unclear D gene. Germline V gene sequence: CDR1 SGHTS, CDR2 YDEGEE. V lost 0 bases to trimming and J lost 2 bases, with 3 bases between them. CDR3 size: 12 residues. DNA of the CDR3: TGTGCCAGCAGCTTGGCGACCTACGAGCAGTACTTC. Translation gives CASSLATYEQYF.

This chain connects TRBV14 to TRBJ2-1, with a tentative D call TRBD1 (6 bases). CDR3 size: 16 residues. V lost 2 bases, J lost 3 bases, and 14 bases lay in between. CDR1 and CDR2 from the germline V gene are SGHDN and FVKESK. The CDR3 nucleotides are TGTGCCAGCAGCCAAACCGGGACAACAGTCTACAATGAGCAGTTCTTC. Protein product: CASSQTGTTVYNEQFF.

The CDR3 reads CASSPSSGHYNEQFF. CDR3 bases: TGTGCCAGCAGTCCCTCTAGCGGCCACTACAATGAGCAGTTCTTC. The rearrangement joins TRBV9 to TRBJ2-1; 7 bases match TRBD2. CDR1 SGDLS and CDR2 YYNGEE come from the germline V gene. The ends lost 5 bases at V and 3 bases at J; junction bases unmatched: 8. This CDR3 has 15 amino acids.

The DNA for the CDR3 is TGTGCCAGCAGCTATTATATGCCGGGACGAGGCCAAGAGACCCAGTACTTC. Its translation: CASSYYMPGRGQETQYF. The rearrangement uses TRBV7-9 and TRBJ2-5; D possibly uses TRBD1 or TRBD2 (5 bases each). The V end was cut by 4 bases, the J end by 1 base, with 19 bases between. Germline V gene data show CDR1 as SEHNR and CDR2 as FQNEAQ (reference sequence). The CDR3 contains 17 residues.

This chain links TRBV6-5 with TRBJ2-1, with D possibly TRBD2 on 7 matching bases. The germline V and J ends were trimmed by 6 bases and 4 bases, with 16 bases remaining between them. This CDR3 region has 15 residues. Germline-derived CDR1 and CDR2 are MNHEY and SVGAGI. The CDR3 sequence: CASSPRGAGYNEQFF. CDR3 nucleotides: TGTGCCAGCAGCCCCCGGGGGGCGGGGTACAATGAGCAGTTCTTC.

The CDR3 nucleotides read TGTGCCTGGGGGGGACTAGCGGCCTCCTACGAGCAGTACTTC. This translates into CAWGGLAASYEQYF. The chain couples TRBV30 to TRBJ2-7; TRBD2 matches 11 bases. J gave up 0 bases and V 5 bases, and 3 bases lay outside the gene matches. The CDR3 loop spans 14 amino acids. From germline, CDR1 is GTSNPN and CDR2 SVGIG (reference sequence).

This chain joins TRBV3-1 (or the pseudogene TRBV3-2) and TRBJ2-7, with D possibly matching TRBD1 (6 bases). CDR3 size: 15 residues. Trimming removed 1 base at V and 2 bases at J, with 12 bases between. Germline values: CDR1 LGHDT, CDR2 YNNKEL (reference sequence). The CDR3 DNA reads TGTGCCAGCAGCCAAGGGCGCAGGGGTCCCTACGAGCAGTACTTC. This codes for CASSQGRRGPYEQYF.

DNA for the CDR3: TGTGCCACCAGTGGCCCCCGGGACAGGCCAAATTCACCCCTCCACTTT. Protein product: CATSGPRDRPNSPLHF. V is TRBV24-1 and J is TRBJ1-6, with 8 bases aligning to TRBD1. The CDR3 has 16 residues. V was pared by 5 bases and J by 7 bases, with 9 bases of the junction left unmatched. The germline CDR1 and CDR2 sequences are KGHDR and SFDVKD.

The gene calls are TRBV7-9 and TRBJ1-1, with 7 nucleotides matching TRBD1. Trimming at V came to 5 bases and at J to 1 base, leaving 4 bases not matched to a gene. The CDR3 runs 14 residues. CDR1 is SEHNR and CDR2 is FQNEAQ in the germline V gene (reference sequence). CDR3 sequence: CASSPGQANTEAFF. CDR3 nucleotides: TGTGCCAGCAGCCCCGGACAGGCGAACACTGAAGCTTTCTTT. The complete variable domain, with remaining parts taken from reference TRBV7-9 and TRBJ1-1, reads DTGVSQNPRHKITKRGQNVTFRCDPISEHNRLYWYRQTLGQGPEFLTYFQNEAQLEKSRLLSDRFSAERPKGSFSTLEIQRTEQGDSAMYLCASSPGQANTEAFFGQGTRLTVV.